Described below is a single T cell receptor beta chain sequence and its context. Its antigen is still unknown. No base quality information exists; no much larger clone differs at one position. This sample stems from a study of T cell repertoires in cytomegalovirus infection (dated by TCRdb to 2018 to 2020). About the study as a whole: The peptide stimulations were aimed at well-studied HLA-B-restricted epitopes as well as recently identified HLA-C-restricted CMV epitopes, whose presentation resists viral immunomodulation. Donor HLA type was relevant to the analysis, as public TCR beta signatures indicated carriage of CMV infection together with the matching HLA type. On the study overall, not on this receptor specifically: The ex vivo response was dominated by HLA-C-restricted CMV-specific TCR beta clonotypes, which also provided the single most frequent clonotype in two of eight donors. Cumulative frequency of public TCR beta family members discriminated carriers of CMV infection plus the relevant HLA type in this cohort and an independent roughly 350-donor cohort.

Per the publication, the treatment or condition label means: in vitro stimulation with specific CMV peptide epitopes to enrich CMV-specific T cells. TCRdb records Illumina HiSeq 1500 as the sequencer. TCRdb trimmed public reads at Q25 via fastp, called clones via MiXCR and kept in-frame beta chains. Entries are consolidated by CDR3 protein sequence, retaining the most common genes and DNA. The sample table contains about 83,000 distinct CDR3 sequences; only one count was recorded for approximately 45% of them. The ten largest make up over 90% of the sample. Here the sequenced sample was CD8+ T cells from cultured PBMCs, taken from culture after CMV antigen stimulation. This clonotype was obtained from a human donor in good health (CMV status not recorded). Some clones in this sample may be carry-over from other donors' samples.

The DNA is as follows: TGTGCCAGCAGCTCGACTAGCGGCGCAGATACGCAGTATTTT. It encodes CASSSTSGADTQYF. The sequence joins TRBV7-3 to TRBJ2-3; 9 central nucleotides agree with TRBD2. Spanning cysteine to phenylalanine, the CDR3 consists of 14 amino acids. The only DNA kept is the CDR3, 42 bases in frame from the first base. Reading the germline V gene gives CDR1 SGHTA and CDR2 FQGTGA. Germline trimming amounts to 4 bases on V and 4 bases on J, with 3 as the count of junction bases outside the gene matches.